This T cell receptor (beta chain) was obtained from a study of tumor-infiltrating lymphocytes in primary liver carcinoma. Study overall: Primary liver carcinoma, confirmed by histopathology, was surgically resected.

The CDR3 covers 15 residues. The ends lost 6 bases at V and 6 bases at J; junction bases unmatched: 7. Reverse transcription of about 500 ng total RNA with a constant-region primer produced TCR beta cDNA. Employing slightly modified ARM-PCR, three nested multiplex PCR rounds were run, and these gave rise to the TCR beta libraries. PCR rounds one and two used TRBV1-TRBV30 forward primers with a C-beta reverse primer for approximately 10 cycles each. TCRdb called the multiplex PCR reads again in MiXCR, with one record for every CDR3 protein. The sample includes hundreds of thousands of distinct CDR3 sequences, roughly three fifths seen only once; the top ten take 15% to 20%. This clonotype appeared many times. It was unsorted whole blood that yielded blood RNA, and germline DNA was also extracted.

Sequenced sample: peripheral blood. The TCR originated in a young woman with primary liver carcinoma and hepatitis B virus infection. The chain couples TRBV12-3 or TRBV12-4 to TRBJ2-1; 11 bases agree with TRBD2. The chain's CDR3 is CASRVTSGRVNEQFF. The CDR3 DNA follows: TGTGCCAGCAGGGTCACTAGCGGGAGAGTCAATGAGCAGTTCTTC.